One sample yielded the 3 T cell receptor beta chains listed below, sequenced in a study of blood T cells in healthy people across ages. A second about 6 to 12 cycle PCR used barcoded and J-beta primers. TCRdb reprocessed the 5' RACE reads via MiXCR and lists one record per CDR3 protein. The sample lists 650,000 to 1,000,000 distinct CDR3 sequences, about 47% occurring once. The sequenced sample consisted of blood. These receptors originate from an older man in good health.

This clonotype was found a few times. The V call is TRBV4-2, the J call TRBJ2-1, with D tentatively TRBD2 (5 bases). V was pared by 1 base and J by 9 bases, with 16 bases between. CDR3 size: 15 residues. CDR1 and CDR2 (germline): LGHNA, YNFKEQ. As DNA, the CDR3 is TGTGCCAGCAGCCAAGTAGGTAATAGCCGGGGTGAGCAGTTCTTC. Its protein is CASSQVGNSRGEQFF.

About this clonotype itself: A read error may explain this, as a much larger clone is one base away. This rearrangement joins TRBV20-1 to TRBJ2-7; D may be TRBD2 (5 bases). The CDR3 is 13 residues long. The germline CDR1 and CDR2 sequences are DFQATT and SNEGSKA (reference sequence). The CDR3 DNA sequence: TGCGGTGCTTTCCGAAATCCCCCGGGGGAGCAGTACTTC. Translated: CGAFRNPPGEQYF.

The rearrangement uses TRBV29-1 and TRBJ2-3, with D perhaps TRBD2 (6 bases). This CDR3 is 11 amino acids long. The germline gives CDR1 SQVTM, CDR2 ANQGSEA. Trimming shortened V by 7 bases and J by 5 bases, and 10 bases separated the two germline ends. As DNA, the CDR3 is TGCAGCGGTGGCGGGGAAGATACGCAGTATTTT. This sequence encodes CSGGGEDTQYF.